These 3 T cell receptor beta chains came from one sample sequenced in a study of T-cell reconstitution after alpha-beta-depleted transplantation in children. This sample's TCRbeta library carried unique molecular identifier barcodes. TCRdb reprocessed the PCR reads via MiXCR and lists one record per CDR3 protein. The repertoire holds fewer than 550,000 distinct CDR3 sequences, with approximately 11% as singletons. The specimen was PBMCs from the stem cell graft donor, collected from the stem cell graft. The receptors derive from a human donor who donated a stem cell graft to a child with acute myeloid leukemia.

This clonotype was observed a handful of times. The rearrangement links TRBV7-9 to TRBJ1-2; TRBD1 matches 9 bases. CDR1 SEHNR and CDR2 FQNEAQ come from the germline V gene (reference sequence). This CDR3 is 15 amino acids long. V shed 5 bases and J 4 bases; nucleotides not matched to a gene: 8. The CDR3 is CASSEGQGGFYGYTF. The DNA for the CDR3 is TGTGCCAGCAGCGAGGGACAGGGAGGCTTCTATGGCTACACCTTC.

The chain couples TRBV20-1 to TRBJ2-2; no definite D call. CDR1 and CDR2 (germline): DFQATT, SNEGSKA (reference sequence). The CDR3 extends over 13 amino acids. Trimming left V 8 bases short and J 2 bases short, with 12 bases between. DNA for the CDR3: TGCAGTTCTGTGCGACAAAACACCGGGGAGCTGTTTTTT. Translation gives CSSVRQNTGELFF.

V usage is TRBV29-1 and J usage is TRBJ1-2, with 8 bases fitting TRBD1. This CDR3 is 11 amino acids long. The V gene end was trimmed by 0 bases and the J gene end by 13 bases; junction bases not matched to a gene: 4. Germline values: CDR1 SQVTM, CDR2 ANQGSEA. The DNA of the CDR3 is TGCAGCGTTGAAGAGGGACAGGAAGCCACCTTC. The encoded protein is CSVEEGQEATF.